What follows are 26 T cell receptor beta chains derived from one specimen sequenced in a study of Graves' ophthalmopathy and Graves' hyperthyroidism. Amplified TCR beta CDR3 regions were obtained using RNA transcripts as template. The authors performed first-round RT-PCR with HTBI primers and then a second-round multiplex PCR. A single record per CDR3 protein comes from TCRdb applying MiXCR to the multiplex PCR reads. This table has fewer than 350,000 distinct CDR3 sequences, roughly a sixth appearing once. The source material was peripheral blood. These receptors were collected from an adult man with Graves' ophthalmopathy.

This clonotype was observed at least ten times. V is TRBV2 and J is TRBJ1-5, with unresolved D. The V gene lost 7 bases and the J gene lost 1 base, with 14 bases spanning the gap. Germline V lookup: CDR1 SNHLY, CDR2 FYNNEI. CDR3 length: 15 residues. The CDR3 spells CASNPNRLSNQPQHF. The DNA of the CDR3 is TGTGCCAGCAACCCAAACCGTTTGAGCAATCAGCCCCAGCATTTT.

This clonotype was detected many times. V usage is TRBV29-1 and J usage is TRBJ1-1, with 7 nucleotides matching TRBD1. After removal of 1 base from V and 0 bases from J, the junction contained 2 bases not matched to a gene. The germline CDR1 and CDR2 sequences are SQVTM and ANQGSEA. The CDR3 length is 14 residues. The CDR3, as DNA: TGCAGCGTTGAAGTGACAGGGATGAACACTGAAGCTTTCTTT. It specifies CSVEVTGMNTEAFF.

This clonotype was detected many times. The rearrangement joins TRBV30 to TRBJ2-5; 8 bases match TRBD2. Germline CDR1 reads GTSNPN; CDR2 reads SVGIG (reference sequence). The CDR3 is 14 amino acids. J was trimmed by 5 bases and V by 2 bases; bases with no gene match: 7. The CDR3 DNA follows: TGTGCCTGGAGTCCCCGGGGGGGCTGGGAGACCCAGTACTTC. Its protein is CAWSPRGGWETQYF.

This clonotype was counted many times. The chain uses TRBV2 and TRBJ2-7; D is possibly TRBD1 or TRBD2 (6 bases each). V was pared by 4 bases and J by 6 bases, with 34 bases between. CDR3 length: 20 residues. CDR1 and CDR2 (germline): SNHLY, FYNNEI. In nucleotides, the CDR3 is TGTGCCAGCAGTGGCCTCTCGCTGCGAGGATCGGGGGCGCAGATCGGCGAGCAGTACTTC. The encoded protein is CASSGLSLRGSGAQIGEQYF. The complete variable domain, with remaining parts taken from reference TRBV2 and TRBJ2-7, reads EPEVTQTPSHQVTQMGQEVILRCVPISNHLYFYWYRQILGQKVEFLVSFYNNEISEKSEIFDDQFSVERPDGSNFTLKIRSTKLEDSAMYFCASSGLSLRGSGAQIGEQYFGPGTRLTVT.

This clonotype was seen many times. This chain connects TRBV7-3 to TRBJ2-5, with TRBD1 matching 10 bases. The CDR3 has 15 amino acids. J lost 3 bases, V lost 5 bases, and 6 bases had no gene match. Germline V gene data show CDR1 as SGHTA and CDR2 as FQGTGA. CDR3 loop: CASSIGQGDEETQYF. The CDR3 nucleotides read TGTGCCAGCAGCATAGGACAGGGGGACGAAGAGACCCAGTACTTC.

This clonotype has a count of ten or more. J is TRBJ1-1 and V is TRBV6-1, with D possibly being TRBD1 (5 bases). V was pared by 6 bases and J by 5 bases, with 19 bases between. There are 15 residues in the CDR3. Germline CDR1 and CDR2: MNHNS and SASEGT. This chain's CDR3 is CASRMAGTLVTEAFF. The CDR3 DNA reads TGTGCCAGCAGAATGGCCGGGACTCTCGTAACTGAAGCTTTCTTT.

This clonotype showed up just once. CDR3: CASSKQENYGYTF. The CDR3 DNA reads TGTGCCAGCAGTAAACAGGAGAACTATGGCTACACCTTC. The J gene is TRBJ1-2, the V gene TRBV12-3 or TRBV12-4, with a weak D call TRBD1 (5 bases). Trimming removed 5 bases at V and 2 bases at J, with 9 bases between. The CDR3 runs to 13 residues.

This clonotype was recorded at least ten times. The chain combines TRBV29-1 with TRBJ1-2; D remains unclear. The V and J ends lost 0 bases and 7 bases respectively, with 12 bases between them. The CDR3 sequence is 13 residues long. The germline CDR1 and CDR2 sequences are SQVTM and ANQGSEA. CDR3 sequence reads: CSVEDSNVGGYTF. DNA for the CDR3: TGCAGCGTTGAAGATTCTAATGTGGGTGGCTACACCTTC.

This clonotype came up many times. The chain employs TRBV29-1 and TRBJ2-5; weak D call: TRBD2 (5 bases). The CDR3 consists of 14 residues. Germline CDR1 is SQVTM and CDR2 is ANQGSEA. With 2 bases removed from V and 5 bases from J, the gap between germline ends came to 15 bases. This chain's CDR3 is CSVEPTEAGETQYF. The CDR3 bases are TGCAGCGTTGAACCGACGGAGGCGGGCGAGACCCAGTACTTC.

This clonotype was detected a few times. Given a much more abundant clone one base away, this may be a read error. The chain links TRBV5-1 to TRBJ2-6; no definite D call. Germline CDR1 SGHRS, CDR2 YFSETQ. The CDR3 loop spans 18 amino acids. This chain's CDR3 is CASSLNGPTVSVANVLTF. As DNA, the CDR3 is TGCGCCAGCAGCTTGAATGGTCCGACGGTCTCTGTGGCCAACGTCCTGACTTTC.

This clonotype was detected many times. The chain joins TRBV3-1 to TRBJ2-7; tentatively, D is TRBD1 or TRBD2 (6 bases each). The CDR3 loop spans 15 amino acids. V was cut by 9 bases and J by 7 bases, with 25 bases left in between. Germline CDR1 and CDR2: LGHDT and YNNKEL (reference sequence). CDR3 sequence reads: CASGGGDVDGVEQYF. The DNA of the CDR3 is TGTGCCAGTGGGGGCGGGGACGTAGACGGTGTTGAGCAGTACTTC.

There are many counts of this clonotype. The chain recombines TRBV2 with TRBJ2-5, with D unresolved. CDR1 SNHLY and CDR2 FYNNEI come from the germline V gene. This CDR3 is 12 amino acids long. The V end lost 2 bases, the J end lost 7 bases, and 8 bases lay between the germline ends. In DNA form, the CDR3 reads TGTGCCAGCAGTGAACGGCTAGGGACCCAGTACTTC. Residues: CASSERLGTQYF.

This chain connects TRBV13 to TRBJ1-6, with a weak D call TRBD1 (5 bases). This CDR3 has 15 residues. The V and J ends lost 5 bases and 6 bases respectively, with 14 bases between them. Germline values: CDR1 PRHDT, CDR2 FYEKMQ (reference sequence). The CDR3 spells CASSLQGLANSPLHF. In DNA form, the CDR3 reads TGTGCCAGCAGCCTGCAGGGTTTGGCTAATTCACCCCTCCACTTT.

This chain links TRBV29-1 with TRBJ1-1; D gene uncertain. Trimming left V 4 bases short and J 0 bases short, with 9 bases between. CDR3 length equals 13 residues. CDR1 and CDR2 from the germline V gene are SQVTM and ANQGSEA. The CDR3 coding sequence is TGCAGCGTTGTAGTCCTGATGAACACTGAAGCTTTCTTT. It specifies CSVVVLMNTEAFF.

This rearrangement joins TRBV6-1 to TRBJ1-3; D remains unclear. Trimming shortened V by 7 bases and J by 2 bases, and 6 bases separated the two germline ends. Germline V gene lookup returns CDR1 MNHNS and CDR2 SASEGT. There are 12 residues in the CDR3. The CDR3 nucleotides read TGTGCCAGCACCAGAACTGGAAACACCATATATTTT. Translation gives CASTRTGNTIYF.

This clonotype was detected many times. J is TRBJ2-7 and V is TRBV5-4; 10 bases align to TRBD1. Germline values: CDR1 SGHNT, CDR2 YYREEE (reference sequence). CDR3 length equals 14 residues. With V trimmed by 5 bases and J by 5 bases, 7 bases remained unmatched. The CDR3 DNA follows: TGTGCCAGCAGTTTCCGGGACAGGGGAGACGAGCAGTACTTC. It yields the protein CASSFRDRGDEQYF.

This clonotype was observed many times. V and J are TRBV29-1 and TRBJ1-3, with D possibly matching TRBD1 (5 bases). Germline V gives CDR1 SQVTM, CDR2 ANQGSEA. Trimming removed 5 bases from V and 0 bases from J, with 17 bases in between. This CDR3 contains 16 residues. CDR3: CSVISRGHLSGNTIYF. CDR3 DNA sequence: TGCAGCGTTATAAGTCGCGGACACCTCTCTGGAAACACCATATATTTT.

At least ten counts were recorded for this clonotype. The chain has TRBV7-8 and TRBJ2-7; 7 bases match TRBD2. CDR3 length: 16 amino acids. CDR1 is SGHVS and CDR2 is FQNEAQ in the germline V gene. V was clipped by 1 base and J by 5 bases; unmatched bases: 11. The CDR3 protein is CASSLVRGSIIHEQYF. CDR3 bases: TGTGCCAGCAGCTTAGTCCGCGGGAGTATTATCCACGAGCAGTACTTC.

The chain couples TRBV12-3 or TRBV12-4 to TRBJ1-1; D uncertain. The CDR3 extends over 13 amino acids. Trimming cost V 6 bases and J 5 bases, with 13 bases left between them. CDR3: CASRTGGRTEAFF. CDR3 sequence (DNA): TGTGCCAGCAGGACGGGAGGGAGAACTGAAGCTTTCTTT.

This clonotype was observed many times. This chain connects TRBV5-1 to TRBJ2-4; D gene unclear. The CDR3 runs to 13 residues. Germline CDR1 SGHRS, CDR2 YFSETQ. Trimming took off 4 bases at V and 5 bases at J, with 10 bases between the two ends. As DNA, the CDR3 is TGCGCCAGCAGCGCGGCGGCGGAAAACATTCAGTACTTC. Translated: CASSAAAENIQYF.

With regard to this clonotype: This may stem from a read error, because a much larger clone lies one nucleotide away. The chain recombines TRBV4-2 with TRBJ1-2; no clear D. Germline V gene lookup returns CDR1 LGHNA and CDR2 YNFKEQ. V was pared by 4 bases and J by 10 bases, with 28 bases between. The CDR3 is made up of 17 amino acids. CDR3 nucleotides: TGTGCCAGCAGCCGCCCTGTCCCCGCCGGGTCTTTCGGTGTCTACACCTTC. This gives the protein CASSRPVPAGSFGVYTF.

Many counts were recorded for this clonotype. The rearrangement links TRBV6-5 to TRBJ2-5; D is unclear. The length of the CDR3 is 14 residues. Trimming pared 6 bases from V and 3 bases from J, leaving 14 bases between. Germline CDR1 MNHEY, CDR2 SVGAGI. The CDR3 DNA is TGTGCCAGCAGCATACACGTGGGGAAAGAGACCCAGTACTTC. This translates into CASSIHVGKETQYF.

This clonotype showed up many times. V gene TRBV28 combines with J gene TRBJ1-2, with D uncertain. This CDR3 contains 10 residues. V lost 5 bases to trimming and J lost 5 bases, with 3 bases between them. Germline CDR1 MDHEN, CDR2 SYDVKM. CDR3 sequence: CASSRYGYTF. In DNA, the CDR3 is TGTGCCAGCAGTAGATATGGCTACACCTTC.

This clonotype was counted many times. The J gene is TRBJ2-5, the V gene TRBV4-3; the D is unclear. The germline CDR1 and CDR2 sequences are LGHNA and YSLEER. The CDR3 length is 16 residues. V dropped 3 bases and J dropped 4 bases, with 18 bases sitting between them. CDR3: CASSQTYRPSGETQYF. In DNA form, the CDR3 reads TGCGCCAGCAGCCAGACGTACAGACCCTCGGGAGAGACCCAGTACTTC.

Only one count was recorded for this clonotype. The V gene is TRBV12-3 or TRBV12-4, the J gene TRBJ2-5; D is perhaps TRBD2 (6 bases). V lost 10 bases, J lost 5 bases, and 20 bases lay in between. The CDR3 is 14 residues long. CDR3 in amino acids: CATSLAGNSETQYF. CDR3 nucleotides: TGTGCCACGTCTCTGGCGGGGAATTCTGAGACCCAGTACTTC.

This clonotype was observed at least ten times. The chain joins TRBV28 to TRBJ2-5; 13 bases line up with TRBD2. The trim removed 4 bases at V and 5 bases at J, leaving 10 bases unmatched. The CDR3 sequence is 17 residues long. The germline V gene encodes CDR1 MDHEN and CDR2 SYDVKM. In DNA, the CDR3 is TGTGCCAGCAGTTCCATCACGACTAGCGGGGGGCGGGAGACCCAGTACTTC. This encodes CASSSITTSGGRETQYF.